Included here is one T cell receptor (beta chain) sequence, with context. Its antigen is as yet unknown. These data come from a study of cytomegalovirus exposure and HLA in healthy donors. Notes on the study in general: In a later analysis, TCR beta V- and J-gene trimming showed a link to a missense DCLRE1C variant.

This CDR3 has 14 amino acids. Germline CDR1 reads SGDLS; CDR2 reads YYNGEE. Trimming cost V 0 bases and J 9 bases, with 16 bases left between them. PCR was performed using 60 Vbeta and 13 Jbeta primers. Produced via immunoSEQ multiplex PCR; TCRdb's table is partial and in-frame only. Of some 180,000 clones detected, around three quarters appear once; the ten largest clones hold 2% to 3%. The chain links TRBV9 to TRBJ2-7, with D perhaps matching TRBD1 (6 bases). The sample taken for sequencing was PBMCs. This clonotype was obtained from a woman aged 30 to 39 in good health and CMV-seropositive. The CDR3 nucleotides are TGTGCCAGCAGCGTAGAGGGGGATCCCGAAGGGCAGTACTTC. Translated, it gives CASSVEGDPEGQYF.